Listed below are T cell receptor beta chains from one sample, sequenced in a study of blood T cell repertoires in COVID-19. Profiled with immunoSEQ multiplex PCR; TCRdb holds only in-frame clones, not every one. The sample lists about 130,000 clones, around 81% occurring once. The source material was peripheral blood. These receptors all come from a woman aged 45-60 years with acute or convalescent COVID-19. Both conserved end residues are part of each CDR3. The D gene is left open where the match is weak. Only part of the rows carry a size: once, few, many, or a class if the clone is expanded.

cdr3_aa	cdr3_nt	d_call	j_call	v_call	clone_size
CAWSRVNEQFF	TGTGCCTGGAGTAGAGTGAATGAGCAGTTCTTC	.	TRBJ2-1	TRBV30	.
CASSVGAGLTGKLFF	TGTGCCAGCAGCGTAGGGGCAGGGTTAACGGGAAAACTGTTTTTT	.	TRBJ1-4	TRBV9	.
CASSPGQGAPGELFF	TGTGCCAGCAGTCCGGGACAGGGGGCCCCCGGGGAGCTGTTTTTT	TRBD1	TRBJ2-2	TRBV6-6	.
CASSLYTGENQPQHF	TGTGCCAGCAGTTTATATACAGGGGAGAATCAGCCCCAGCATTTT	TRBD1	TRBJ1-5	TRBV27	few
CASRPTGNANTGELFF	TGCGCCAGCAGACCTACGGGAAACGCGAACACCGGGGAGCTGTTTTTT	.	TRBJ2-2	TRBV5-1	.
CASSVTRSGGYTF	TGCGCCAGCAGTGTAACCCGTTCAGGTGGCTACACCTTC	.	TRBJ1-2	TRBV10-1	.
CASTPSGGDQETQYF	TGTGCCAGCACTCCCTCCGGGGGGGACCAAGAGACCCAGTACTTC	TRBD2	TRBJ2-5	TRBV28	.
CATSWRGGNEQFF	TGTGCCACCAGTTGGCGGGGAGGCAATGAGCAGTTCTTC	.	TRBJ2-1	TRBV24-1	few
CASSQDLAGSYNEQFF	TGTGCCAGCAGCCAAGATCTAGCGGGCTCCTACAATGAGCAGTTCTTC	TRBD2	TRBJ2-1	TRBV4-2	once
CSVSATPGNPDTQYF	TGCAGCGTTTCGGCTACGCCAGGGAACCCCGATACGCAGTATTTT	.	TRBJ2-3	TRBV29-1	.
CASTLAGGHGDTQYF	TGTGCCAGCACCCTAGCGGGAGGGCACGGAGATACGCAGTATTTT	TRBD2	TRBJ2-3	TRBV9	.
CASSRTGLSGANVLTF	TGTGCCAGTAGTAGAACAGGGTTATCTGGGGCCAACGTCCTGACTTTC	.	TRBJ2-6	TRBV19	few
CASSLSLGSTEAFF	TGTGCCAGCAGCTTGAGCCTAGGTTCCACTGAAGCTTTCTTT	.	TRBJ1-1	TRBV7-9	.
CASSLTGLHYGYTF	TGTGCCAGCAGCTTAACAGGCCTCCACTATGGCTACACCTTC	.	TRBJ1-2	TRBV5-4	.
CASTAQSNQPQHF	TGTGCCAGCACGGCACAGAGCAATCAGCCCCAGCATTTT	.	TRBJ1-5	TRBV2	.
CASSPWTVTNEKLFF	TGTGCCAGCAGCCCATGGACAGTTACTAATGAAAAACTGTTTTTT	.	TRBJ1-4	TRBV7-2	.
CASSGETGTYEQYF	TGTGCCAGTAGTGGGGAGACAGGGACCTACGAGCAGTACTTC	TRBD1	TRBJ2-7	TRBV19	.
CASSQGVAGLLRTSYEQYF	TGTGCCAGCAGCCAAGGGGTGGCAGGGTTATTGCGGACCTCCTACGAGCAGTACTTC	.	TRBJ2-7	TRBV4-2	once
CASKTAGGTANEKLFF	TGTGCCAGCAAAACGGCGGGCGGCACAGCTAATGAAAAACTGTTTTTT	.	TRBJ1-4	TRBV28	.
CASSPGDRESEAFF	TGTGCCAGCAGTCCAGGGGACAGGGAGTCTGAAGCTTTCTTT	TRBD1	TRBJ1-1	TRBV28	.
CASSLGESSYNSPLHF	TGTGCCAGCAGTTTAGGAGAGAGCTCCTATAATTCACCCCTCCACTTT	.	TRBJ1-6	TRBV6-5	.
CASSYTGQDANYGYTF	TGTGCCAGCAGTTACACCGGACAGGACGCTAACTATGGCTACACCTTC	TRBD1	TRBJ1-2	TRBV6-6	.
CASSEKRNYGYTF	TGCGCCAGCAGTGAGAAGCGGAACTATGGCTACACCTTC	.	TRBJ1-2	TRBV10-2	few
CASSQDLASGSYNEQFF	TGCGCCAGCAGCCAAGATCTGGCTAGCGGGTCTTACAATGAGCAGTTCTTC	TRBD2	TRBJ2-1	TRBV4-1	.
CAISDRAGDGNTIYF	TGTGCCATCAGTGATAGGGCAGGGGACGGAAACACCATATATTTT	.	TRBJ1-3	TRBV10-3	.
CASRIIGQGGELFF	TGCGCCAGCAGGATTATAGGACAGGGCGGGGAGCTGTTTTTT	TRBD1	TRBJ2-2	TRBV5-1	few
CASSSPSDRMNTEAFF	TGTGCCAGCAGCTCGCCCTCGGACAGGATGAACACTGAAGCTTTCTTT	TRBD1	TRBJ1-1	TRBV5-4	.
CASSSKQENEKLFF	TGTGCCAGCAGCTCAAAACAGGAGAATGAAAAACTGTTTTTT	.	TRBJ1-4	TRBV5-4	once
CATSTGRETSGELFF	TGTGCCACCAGCACCGGGCGGGAGACGTCCGGGGAGCTGTTTTTT	TRBD2	TRBJ2-2	TRBV15	few
CASSWTRTDTQYF	TGTGCCAGCAGCTGGACTCGCACAGATACGCAGTATTTT	.	TRBJ2-3	TRBV11-3	.
CASSPGLVNEQFF	TGTGCCAGCAGCCCCGGACTAGTTAATGAGCAGTTCTTC	TRBD2	TRBJ2-1	TRBV11-2	.
CASSPQGLATNEQFF	TGTGCCAGCTCTCCTCAGGGACTAGCTACGAATGAGCAGTTCTTC	TRBD2	TRBJ2-1	TRBV18	.
CASAGSLGARGNTIYF	TGTGCCAGCGCAGGGTCCCTGGGGGCGCGCGGAAACACCATATATTTT	.	TRBJ1-3	TRBV28	.
CASSLPSGANTGELFF	TGTGCCAGCAGTTTACCTAGCGGGGCGAACACCGGGGAGCTGTTTTTT	TRBD2	TRBJ2-2	TRBV6-5	.
CASSWGLFSGANVLTF	TGTGCCAGCAGCTGGGGACTGTTCTCTGGGGCCAACGTCCTGACTTTC	.	TRBJ2-6	TRBV5-5	.
CASSLSTSGTYEQYF	TGTGCCAGCAGCTTATCAACTAGCGGAACCTACGAGCAGTACTTC	TRBD2	TRBJ2-7	TRBV7-2	.